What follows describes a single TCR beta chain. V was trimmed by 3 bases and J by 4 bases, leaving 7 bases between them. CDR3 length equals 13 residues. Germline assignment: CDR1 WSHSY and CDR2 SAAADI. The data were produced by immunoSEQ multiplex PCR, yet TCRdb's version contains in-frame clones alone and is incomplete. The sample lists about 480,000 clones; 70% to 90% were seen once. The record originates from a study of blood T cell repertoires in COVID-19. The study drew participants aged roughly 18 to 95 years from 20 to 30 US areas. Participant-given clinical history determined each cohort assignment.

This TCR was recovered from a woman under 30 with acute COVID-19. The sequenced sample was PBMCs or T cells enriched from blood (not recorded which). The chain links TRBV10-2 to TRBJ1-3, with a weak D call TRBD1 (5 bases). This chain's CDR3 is CASSERGGNTIYF. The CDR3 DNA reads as TGCGCCAGCAGTGAACGGGGGGGAAACACCATATATTTT.